The 19 T cell receptor beta chains in this list originate from one sample, sequenced in a study of CD8+CD57+ T cells in acquired aplastic anemia (dated by TCRdb to the late 2010s). The instrument given in TCRdb is Illumina HiSeq 2000. Genomic DNA was used as template for profiling of TCR beta VDJ combinations and CDR3 sequences. The raw public reads went through TCRdb reprocessing: fastp at Q25, MiXCR clone calling, in-frame beta chains kept. Merged by CDR3 protein, the rows form single entries marked with the most common genes and DNA. In all, the sample holds 210,000 or so distinct CDR3 sequences, and almost 50% of those were seen once. 15% to 20% of the sample is taken by the ten largest. Patients chosen for sequencing had shown expansion of CD8+CD57+ cells by flow cytometry. Material: sorted CD4+, CD8+, or CD8+CD57+ T cells (not recorded which) from PBMCs. Receptors were obtained from a human donor with aplastic anemia.

This clonotype has a count of ten or more. The V call is TRBV5-1, the J call TRBJ2-7; D is uncertain. The CDR3 consists of 14 residues. Between the trimmed V and J ends, which lost 0 bases and 0 bases, there was a span of 7 bases. Germline V gene data show CDR1 as SGHRS and CDR2 as YFSETQ. CDR3: CASSLGQSSYEQYF. The CDR3 bases are TGCGCCAGCAGCTTGGGACAAAGCTCCTACGAGCAGTACTTC. The whole variable domain, filled in from reference TRBV5-1 and TRBJ2-7, reads KAGVTQTPRYLIKTRGQQVTLSCSPISGHRSVSWYQQTPGQGLQFLFEYFSETQRNKGNFPGRFSGRQFSNSRSEMNVSTLELGDSALYLCASSLGQSSYEQYFGPGTRLTVT.

This clonotype occurred many times. The chain has TRBV7-9 and TRBJ1-1, with TRBD1 matching over 7 bases. There are 15 residues in the CDR3. Germline values: CDR1 SEHNR, CDR2 FQNEAQ (reference sequence). V was pared by 2 bases and J by 4 bases, with 7 bases of the junction left unmatched. CDR3 bases: TGTGCCAGCAGCTTAACGACAGGGCTTGGCACTGAAGCTTTCTTT. Amino acids: CASSLTTGLGTEAFF.

This clonotype was counted many times. The V call is TRBV9, the J call TRBJ1-3; D gene ambiguous. Trimming shortened V by 0 bases and J by 0 bases, and 4 bases separated the two germline ends. The CDR3 is made up of 14 amino acids. CDR1 and CDR2 from the germline V gene are SGDLS and YYNGEE. The CDR3 protein is CASSVANSGNTIYF. CDR3 nucleotides: TGTGCCAGCAGCGTAGCCAACTCTGGAAACACCATATATTTT.

J is TRBJ1-6 and V is TRBV2; 9 bases match TRBD1. The V segment lost 6 bases and the J segment 3 bases; nucleotides outside the gene matches: 3. The CDR3 covers 15 residues. Germline values: CDR1 SNHLY, CDR2 FYNNEI. The CDR3 DNA follows: TGTGCCAGCAGGGAGACAGGGGGCTATAATTCACCCCTCCACTTT. Encoded protein: CASRETGGYNSPLHF.

The sample holds many counts of this clonotype. V usage is TRBV5-1 and J usage is TRBJ2-7, with a possible D match to TRBD1 (5 bases). The CDR3 is made up of 15 amino acids. Trimming took 0 bases from V and 6 from J, leaving 16 bases between them. CDR1 and CDR2 (germline): SGHRS, YFSETQ. CDR3 loop: CASSLVGTGRVEQYF. CDR3 nucleotide sequence: TGCGCCAGCAGCTTGGTCGGCACAGGTCGGGTCGAGCAGTACTTC.

Turning to this clonotype: This clone may be a read error of a much larger clone one base away. Likely a read error: the CDR3 ends without its conserved phenylalanine or tryptophan. The CDR3 bases are TGCGCCAGTCGGTTAGGCTCTGGAAACACCATATATCTT. Protein: CASRLGSGNTIYL. The rearrangement uses TRBV5-1 and TRBJ1-3; no firm D call. V gave up 8 bases and J gave up 0 bases, with 9 bases separating them. This CDR3 has 13 amino acids. The V gene's germline CDR1 is SGHRS and CDR2 YFSETQ.

A note on this clonotype: At one boundary the junction diverges from the germline segment, which might be a read error. V usage is TRBV7-9 and J usage is TRBJ2-5, with D tentatively TRBD2 (5 bases). Germline V lookup: CDR1 SEHNR, CDR2 FQNEAQ (reference sequence). The CDR3 contains 15 residues. CDR3 amino acids: CASSLDGRRQETQYF. The CDR3, as DNA: TGCGCCAGCAGCTTAGACGGACGGAGGCAAGAGACCCAGTACTTC.

This clonotype appeared many times. The genes are TRBV6-1 and TRBJ2-2; D not resolved. Trimming removed 6 bases from V and 2 bases from J, with 13 bases in between. Germline lookup yields CDR1 MNHNS and CDR2 SASEGT. The CDR3 contains 15 residues. The CDR3, as DNA: TGTGCCAGCAGGGGGAACAGCGTCAACACCGGGGAGCTGTTTTTT. Its protein is CASRGNSVNTGELFF.

The rearrangement links TRBV5-1 to TRBJ2-3, with TRBD2 identical over 10 bases. After removal of 4 bases from V and 1 base from J, the junction contained 12 bases not matched to a gene. Per the germline V gene, CDR1 is SGHRS and CDR2 is YFSETQ. The CDR3 is 18 residues long. For the CDR3, the DNA is TGCGCCAGCAGCCAGGGGGCTAGCGGGGGTTCCCGCACAGATACGCAGTATTTT. Translation gives CASSQGASGGSRTDTQYF.

V is TRBV20-1 and J is TRBJ1-4; perhaps TRBD1 as D (5 bases). The CDR3 is 14 amino acids. Germline loops: CDR1 DFQATT, CDR2 SNEGSKA (reference sequence). V dropped 3 bases and J dropped 5 bases, with 13 bases sitting between them. CDR3 sequence: CSARVRWGNEKLFF. CDR3 DNA: TGCAGTGCTAGGGTCCGTTGGGGGAATGAAAAACTGTTTTTT.

This sequence joins TRBV25-1 and TRBJ2-7, with D possibly TRBD2 on 5 matching bases. This CDR3 contains 13 residues. V dropped 2 bases and J dropped 4 bases, with 9 bases sitting between them. Germline values: CDR1 MGHDK, CDR2 SYGVNS. The CDR3 region is CASSEEGRYEQYF. The CDR3 coding sequence is TGTGCCAGCAGTGAAGAGGGCAGGTACGAGCAGTACTTC.

In regard to this clonotype: A read error is possible here, since a much larger clone lies one base away. The chain has TRBV6-2 or TRBV6-3 and TRBJ2-1, with D perhaps TRBD2 (6 bases). CDR1 is MNHEY, CDR2 SVGEGT, per germline. The CDR3 loop spans 16 amino acids. V was clipped by 6 bases and J by 2 bases, with 17 bases between them. This CDR3 reads CASRPGISGTYNEQFF. The CDR3 coding sequence is TGTGCCAGCAGACCCGGGATTAGCGGCACCTACAATGAGCAGTTCTTC.

Notes on this clonotype: The conserved closing phenylalanine or tryptophan is absent in this CDR3, likely reflecting a read error. The gene calls are TRBV7-8 and TRBJ2-1; 8 nucleotides agree with TRBD2. The CDR3 spans 15 residues. CDR1 and CDR2 from the germline V gene are SGHVS and FQNEAQ. V was pared by 3 bases and J by 8 bases, with 9 bases of the junction left unmatched. The CDR3 loop is CASSLGRGGWDEQFI. As DNA, the CDR3 is TGTGCCAGCAGCTTGGGCCGGGGGGGCTGGGATGAGCAGTTCATC.

At least ten counts were recorded for this clonotype. The rearrangement uses TRBV7-2 and TRBJ1-6; D is ambiguous. Germline values: CDR1 SGHTA, CDR2 FQGNSA. The CDR3 totals 15 residues. V lost 5 bases and J lost 7, with 15 bases in between. The CDR3, as DNA: TGTGCCAGCAGCCCCGGAGGTGCGGAAAATTCACCCCTCCACTTT. This encodes CASSPGGAENSPLHF.

The chain couples TRBV20-1 to TRBJ1-2; no reliable D call. CDR3 size: 14 residues. Germline-derived CDR1 and CDR2 are DFQATT and SNEGSKA (reference sequence). Trimming removed 0 bases from V and 6 bases from J, with 14 bases in between. CDR3: CSARDGLRGNGYTF. In DNA form, the CDR3 reads TGCAGTGCTAGAGATGGGCTACGGGGTAATGGCTACACCTTC.

CDR3 sequence: CASSQGASVNYGYTF. CDR3 bases: TGTGCCAGTAGTCAGGGGGCGTCTGTTAACTATGGCTACACCTTC. V is TRBV19 and J is TRBJ1-2, with 8 bases fitting TRBD1. Germline values: CDR1 LNHDA, CDR2 SQIVND (reference sequence). V lost 5 bases to trimming and J lost 1 base; unmatched junction nucleotides: 6. The CDR3 sequence is 15 residues long.

This clonotype was observed many times. The genes are TRBV30 and TRBJ2-7, with unresolved D. This CDR3 is built from 11 residues. The V end lost 2 bases, the J end lost 3 bases, and 5 bases lay between the germline ends. CDR1 and CDR2 (germline): GTSNPN, SVGIG (reference sequence). Here the CDR3 DNA reads TGTGCCTGGAGTTCAATCTACGAGCAGTACTTC. Translating it yields CAWSSIYEQYF. The variable domain in full, completed from reference TRBV30 and TRBJ2-7, reads SQTIHQWPATLVQPVGSPLSLECTVEGTSNPNLYWYRQAAGRGLQLLFYSVGIGQISSEVPQNLSASRPQDRQFILSSKKLLLSDSGFYLCAWSSIYEQYFGPGTRLTVT.

The chain recombines TRBV20-1 with TRBJ1-2; 11 nucleotides agree with TRBD1. The germline V gene encodes CDR1 DFQATT and CDR2 SNEGSKA (reference sequence). The V gene end was trimmed by 5 bases and the J gene end by 3 bases; junction bases not matched to a gene: 8. The CDR3 consists of 15 residues. CDR3 in DNA: TGCAGTGCTCGTACCGGGACAGGGGGGGACTATGGCTACACCTTC. Protein product: CSARTGTGGDYGYTF.

With respect to this clonotype: The junction differs from germline at one of its ends, possibly a read error. V gene TRBV7-2 combines with J gene TRBJ2-1; TRBD2 agrees at 14 bases. Germline CDR1 and CDR2: SGHTA and FQGNSA. This CDR3 is built from 15 residues. CDR3 coding DNA: TGTGCCAGCAGCTCGGGACTAGCGGGGGTCACTGAGCAGTCCTTC. Its protein is CASSSGLAGVTEQSF. Complete variable domain (other parts from reference TRBV7-2 and TRBJ2-1): GAGVSQSPSNKVTEKGKDVELRCDPISGHTALYWYRQSLGQGLEFLIYFQGNSAPDKSGLPSDRFSAERTGGSVSTLTIQRTQQEDSAVYLCASSSGLAGVTEQSFGPGTRLTVL.